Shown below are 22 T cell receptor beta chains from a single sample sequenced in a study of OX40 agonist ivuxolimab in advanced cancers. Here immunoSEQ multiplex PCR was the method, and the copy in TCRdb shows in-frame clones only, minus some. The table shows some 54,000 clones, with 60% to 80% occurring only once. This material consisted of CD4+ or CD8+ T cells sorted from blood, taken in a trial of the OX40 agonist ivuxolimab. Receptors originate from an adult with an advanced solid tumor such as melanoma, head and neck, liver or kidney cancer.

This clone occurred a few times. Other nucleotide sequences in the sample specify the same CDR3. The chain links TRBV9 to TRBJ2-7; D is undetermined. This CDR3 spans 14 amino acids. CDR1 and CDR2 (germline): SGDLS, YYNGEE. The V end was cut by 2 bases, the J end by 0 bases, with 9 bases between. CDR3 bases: TGTGCCAGCAGCGTTGGGCGTTCCTCCTACGAGCAGTACTTC. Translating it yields CASSVGRSSYEQYF.

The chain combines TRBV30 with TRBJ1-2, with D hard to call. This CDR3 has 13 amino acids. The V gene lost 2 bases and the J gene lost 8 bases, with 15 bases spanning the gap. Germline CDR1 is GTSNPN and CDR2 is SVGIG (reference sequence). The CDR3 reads CAWSTTDLRGYTF. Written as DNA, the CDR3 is TGTGCCTGGAGTACGACGGATTTGAGAGGCTACACCTTC.

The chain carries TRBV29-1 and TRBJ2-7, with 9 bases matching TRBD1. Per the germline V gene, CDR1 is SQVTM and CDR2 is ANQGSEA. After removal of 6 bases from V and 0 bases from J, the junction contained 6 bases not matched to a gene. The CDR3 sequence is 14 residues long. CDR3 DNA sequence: TGCAGCGTCAGCGGGACAGGGACCTCCTACGAGCAGTACTTC. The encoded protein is CSVSGTGTSYEQYF.

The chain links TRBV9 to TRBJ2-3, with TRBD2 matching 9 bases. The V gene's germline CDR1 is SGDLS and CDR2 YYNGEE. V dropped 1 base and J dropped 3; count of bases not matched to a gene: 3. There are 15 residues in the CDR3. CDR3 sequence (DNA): TGTGCCAGCAGCGTAAGTAGCGGGGGAACAGATACGCAGTATTTT. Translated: CASSVSSGGTDTQYF.

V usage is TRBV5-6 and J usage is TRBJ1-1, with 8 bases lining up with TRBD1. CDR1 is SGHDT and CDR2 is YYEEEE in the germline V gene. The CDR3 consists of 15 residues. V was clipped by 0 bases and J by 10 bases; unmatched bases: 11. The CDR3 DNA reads TGTGCCAGCAGCTTGGGAATAAGACAGGGGCTATTAGCTTTCTTT. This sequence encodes CASSLGIRQGLLAFF.

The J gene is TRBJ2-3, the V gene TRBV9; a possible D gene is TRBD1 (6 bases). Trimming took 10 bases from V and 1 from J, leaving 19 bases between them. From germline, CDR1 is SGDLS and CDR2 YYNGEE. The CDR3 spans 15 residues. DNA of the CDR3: TGTGCCGTGTCCCCCATGGGGGCGGGCACAGATACGCAGTATTTT. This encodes CAVSPMGAGTDTQYF.

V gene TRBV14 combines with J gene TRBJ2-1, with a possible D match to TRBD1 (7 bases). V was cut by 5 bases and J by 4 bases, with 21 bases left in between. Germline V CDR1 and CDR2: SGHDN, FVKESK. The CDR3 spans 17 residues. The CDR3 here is CASSKIQGTSSYNEQFF. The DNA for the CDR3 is TGTGCCAGCAGCAAGATACAGGGGACTTCCTCGTACAATGAGCAGTTCTTC.

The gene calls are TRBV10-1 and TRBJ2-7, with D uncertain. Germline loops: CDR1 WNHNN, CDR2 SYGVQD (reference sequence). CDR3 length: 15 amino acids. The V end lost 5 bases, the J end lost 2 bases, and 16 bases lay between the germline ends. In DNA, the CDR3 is TGCGCCAGCAGTTACTCGATGGGTTCCCCCTACGAGCAGTACTTC. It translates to CASSYSMGSPYEQYF.

This chain's CDR3 is CASNVRTEAFF. Here the CDR3 DNA reads TGTGCCAGCAACGTTCGGACTGAAGCTTTCTTT. The V call is TRBV7-9, the J call TRBJ1-1, with D uncertain. The CDR3 is 11 amino acids. V was clipped by 7 bases and J by 5 bases, with 8 bases between them. The germline V gene has CDR1 SEHNR and CDR2 FQNEAQ (reference sequence).

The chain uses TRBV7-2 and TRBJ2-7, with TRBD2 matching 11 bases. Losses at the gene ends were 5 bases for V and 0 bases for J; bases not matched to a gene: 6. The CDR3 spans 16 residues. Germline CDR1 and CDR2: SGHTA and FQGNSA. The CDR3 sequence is CASSPVAGGDSYEQYF. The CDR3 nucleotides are TGTGCCAGCAGCCCCGTAGCGGGGGGGGACTCCTACGAGCAGTACTTC.

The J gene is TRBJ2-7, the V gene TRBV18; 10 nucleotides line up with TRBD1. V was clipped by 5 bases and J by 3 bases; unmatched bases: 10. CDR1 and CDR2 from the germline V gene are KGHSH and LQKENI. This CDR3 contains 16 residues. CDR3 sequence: CASSSGTGAFSYEQYF. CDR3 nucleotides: TGTGCCAGCTCATCCGGGACAGGGGCCTTTAGCTACGAGCAGTACTTC.

This chain's CDR3 is CASSLNPGGPTGELFF. CDR3 bases: TGTGCCAGCAGCTTAAACCCGGGAGGGCCCACCGGGGAGCTGTTTTTT. The chain uses TRBV7-2 and TRBJ2-2; 8 positions match TRBD2. Germline loops: CDR1 SGHTA, CDR2 FQGNSA. The CDR3 covers 16 residues. Losses at the gene ends were 2 bases for V and 4 bases for J; bases not matched to a gene: 6.

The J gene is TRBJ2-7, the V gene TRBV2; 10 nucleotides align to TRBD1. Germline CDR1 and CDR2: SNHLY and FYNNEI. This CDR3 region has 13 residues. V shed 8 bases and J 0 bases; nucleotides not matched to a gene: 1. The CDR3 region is CASGTGDSYEQYF. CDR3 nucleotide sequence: TGTGCCAGCGGGACAGGGGACTCCTACGAGCAGTACTTC.

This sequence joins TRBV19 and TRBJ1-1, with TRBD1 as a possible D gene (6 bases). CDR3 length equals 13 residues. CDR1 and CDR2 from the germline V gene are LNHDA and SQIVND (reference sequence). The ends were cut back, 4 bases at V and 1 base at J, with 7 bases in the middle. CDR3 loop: CASSTTGNTEAFF. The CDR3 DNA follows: TGTGCCAGTAGTACGACAGGGAACACTGAAGCTTTCTTT.

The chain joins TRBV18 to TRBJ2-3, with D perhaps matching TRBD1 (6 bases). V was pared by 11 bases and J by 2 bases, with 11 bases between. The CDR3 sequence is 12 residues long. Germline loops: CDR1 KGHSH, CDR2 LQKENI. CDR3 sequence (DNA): TGTGCCGGCCAGGGGAACACAGATACGCAGTATTTT. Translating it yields CAGQGNTDTQYF. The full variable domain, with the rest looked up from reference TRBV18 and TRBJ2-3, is NAGVMQNPRHLVRRRGQEARLRCSPMKGHSHVYWYRQLPEEGLKFMVYLQKENIIDESGMPKERFSAEFPKEGPSILRIQQVVRGDSAAYFCAGQGNTDTQYFGPGTRLTVL.

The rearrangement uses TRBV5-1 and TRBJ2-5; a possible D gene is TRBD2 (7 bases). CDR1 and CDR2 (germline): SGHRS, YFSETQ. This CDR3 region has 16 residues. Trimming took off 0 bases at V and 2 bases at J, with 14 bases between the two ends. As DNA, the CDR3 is TGCGCCAGCAGCTTGGAGGGGCGGGGGCAACAAGAGACCCAGTACTTC. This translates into CASSLEGRGQQETQYF.

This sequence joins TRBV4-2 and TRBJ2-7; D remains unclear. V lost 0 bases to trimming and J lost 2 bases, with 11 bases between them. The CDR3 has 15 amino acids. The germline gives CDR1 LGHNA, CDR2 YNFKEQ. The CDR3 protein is CASSQDFLGPYEQYF. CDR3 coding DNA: TGTGCCAGCAGCCAAGATTTCCTAGGTCCCTACGAGCAGTACTTC.

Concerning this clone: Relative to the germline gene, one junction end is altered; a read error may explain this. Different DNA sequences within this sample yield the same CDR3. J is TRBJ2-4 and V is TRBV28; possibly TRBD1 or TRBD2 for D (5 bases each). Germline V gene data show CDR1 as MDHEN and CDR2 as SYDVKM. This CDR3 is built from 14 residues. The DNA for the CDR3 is TGTGCCAGCAGTGCCCCCGGGGCCAAAAACATTCAGTACTTT. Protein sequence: CASSAPGAKNIQYF.

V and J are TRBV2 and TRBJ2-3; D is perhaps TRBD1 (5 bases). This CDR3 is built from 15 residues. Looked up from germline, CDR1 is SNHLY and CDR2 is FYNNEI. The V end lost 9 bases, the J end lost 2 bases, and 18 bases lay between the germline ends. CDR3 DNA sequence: TGTGCCAGGGCTAAACGTGACAGAAACACAGATACGCAGTATTTT. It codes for CARAKRDRNTDTQYF. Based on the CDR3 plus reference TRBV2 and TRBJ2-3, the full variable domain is EPEVTQTPSHQVTQMGQEVILRCVPISNHLYFYWYRQILGQKVEFLVSFYNNEISEKSEIFDDQFSVERPDGSNFTLKIRSTKLEDSAMYFCARAKRDRNTDTQYFGPGTRLTVL.

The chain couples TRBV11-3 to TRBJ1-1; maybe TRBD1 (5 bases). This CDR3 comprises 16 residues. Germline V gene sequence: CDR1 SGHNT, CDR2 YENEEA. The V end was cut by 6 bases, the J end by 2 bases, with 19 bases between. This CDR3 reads CASSAGPGTRNTEAFF. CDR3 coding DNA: TGTGCCAGCAGTGCAGGGCCAGGGACTCGAAACACTGAAGCTTTCTTT.

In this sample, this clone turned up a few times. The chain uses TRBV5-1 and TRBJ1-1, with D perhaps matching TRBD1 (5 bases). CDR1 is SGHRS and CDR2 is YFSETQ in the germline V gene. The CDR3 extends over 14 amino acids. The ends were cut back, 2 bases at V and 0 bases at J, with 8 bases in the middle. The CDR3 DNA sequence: TGCGCCAGCAGCTTAGGGACCCTGAACACTGAAGCTTTCTTT. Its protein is CASSLGTLNTEAFF.

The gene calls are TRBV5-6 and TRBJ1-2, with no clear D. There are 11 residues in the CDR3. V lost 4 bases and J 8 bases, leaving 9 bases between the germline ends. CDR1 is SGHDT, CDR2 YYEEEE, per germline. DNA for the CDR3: TGTGCCAGCAGCCTCAGGAGAGGCTACACCTTC. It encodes CASSLRRGYTF.